Each of the 20 T cell receptor beta chains below was sequenced from the same sample in a study of OX40 agonist ivuxolimab in advanced cancers. Clones were read by immunoSEQ multiplex PCR, and TCRdb kept only the in-frame ones, dropping some. The table includes more than 45,000 clones, around 77% detected once. This specimen consisted of CD4+ or CD8+ T cells sorted from blood, obtained in a trial of the OX40 agonist ivuxolimab. These receptors originate from an adult with an advanced solid tumor such as melanoma, head and neck, liver or kidney cancer.

The V gene is TRBV7-2, the J gene TRBJ2-3; D is ambiguous. The CDR3 spans 13 residues. Germline values: CDR1 SGHTA, CDR2 FQGNSA. Trimming cost V 4 bases and J 0 bases, with 5 bases left between them. For the CDR3, the DNA is TGTGCCAGCAGCTGGTGGAGCACAGATACGCAGTATTTT. As protein: CASSWWSTDTQYF.

This chain connects TRBV5-4 to TRBJ1-1, with D tentatively TRBD1 (6 bases). Germline V lookup: CDR1 SGHNT, CDR2 YYREEE (reference sequence). V lost 3 bases to trimming and J lost 5 bases, with 14 bases between them. The CDR3 has 14 amino acids. CDR3 in amino acids: CASSSGQMRTEAFF. DNA of the CDR3: TGTGCCAGCAGCTCCGGACAGATGAGGACTGAAGCTTTCTTT. Full variable domain (missing parts from reference TRBV5-4 and TRBJ1-1): ETGVTQSPTHLIKTRGQQVTLRCSSQSGHNTVSWYQQALGQGPQFIFQYYREEENGRGNFPPRFSGLQFPNYSSELNVNALELDDSALYLCASSSGQMRTEAFFGQGTRLTVV.

This chain connects TRBV20-1 to TRBJ1-4; TRBD1 is a possible D gene (5 bases). Germline lookup yields CDR1 DFQATT and CDR2 SNEGSKA (reference sequence). The CDR3 runs to 11 residues. Deletions cut 6 bases from V and 12 bases from J, with 14 bases between. CDR3 bases: TGCAGTGCCGGGACTCGGGGTCAACTGTTTTTT. Protein sequence: CSAGTRGQLFF.

This clone appeared a single time. The V gene is TRBV27, the J gene TRBJ2-1; D possibly matches TRBD1 or TRBD2 (5 bases each). V dropped 6 bases and J dropped 3 bases, with 15 bases sitting between them. CDR1 and CDR2 (germline): MNHEY, SMNVEV (reference sequence). This CDR3 has 15 amino acids. The CDR3, as DNA: TGTGCCAGCAGGAACCCATGGGGGAGCTACAATGAGCAGTTCTTC. Translated, it gives CASRNPWGSYNEQFF.

V gene TRBV6-6 combines with J gene TRBJ1-6, with 7 bases identical to TRBD1. From germline, CDR1 is MNHNY and CDR2 SVGAGI (reference sequence). Unmatched junction bases numbered 6, after V lost 8 bases and J lost 8 bases. CDR3 length: 13 amino acids. The CDR3 loop reads CASALRGDSPLHF. In nucleotides, the CDR3 is TGTGCCAGCGCACTCAGGGGGGATTCACCCCTCCACTTT.

The chain has TRBV7-9 and TRBJ2-5; 7 bases match TRBD2. The CDR3 totals 14 residues. The germline CDR1 and CDR2 sequences are SEHNR and FQNEAQ (reference sequence). Trimming at V came to 5 bases and at J to 3 bases, leaving 6 bases not matched to a gene. This chain's CDR3 is CASSGGGREETQYF. CDR3 nucleotide sequence: TGTGCCAGCAGCGGCGGCGGGAGAGAAGAGACCCAGTACTTC.

The chain links TRBV6-6 to TRBJ1-2, with unresolved D. CDR3 length equals 12 residues. The ends were cut back, 2 bases at V and 6 bases at J, with 7 bases in the middle. The V gene's germline CDR1 is MNHNY and CDR2 SVGAGI (reference sequence). The CDR3 nucleotides read TGTGCCAGCAGTTACGCCGGTGATGGCTACACCTTC. This encodes CASSYAGDGYTF.

This chain uses TRBV10-2 with TRBJ1-2, with D hard to call. V lost 6 bases to trimming and J lost 4 bases, with 12 bases between them. From germline, CDR1 is WSHSY and CDR2 SAAADI. The CDR3 totals 13 residues. In DNA, the CDR3 is TGCGCCAGCAGGACTACAGCTAGCTATGGCTACACCTTC. It specifies CASRTTASYGYTF.

The table lists this clone with a few counts. J is TRBJ1-6 and V is TRBV5-1; TRBD1 matches 8 bases. Germline lookup yields CDR1 SGHRS and CDR2 YFSETQ. Unmatched junction bases numbered 7, after V lost 4 bases and J lost 4 bases. CDR3 length equals 16 residues. DNA of the CDR3: TGCGCCAGCAGCGCCTTAGGACAGGGATATAATTCACCCCTCCACTTT. Translated, it gives CASSALGQGYNSPLHF.

The chain employs TRBV7-9 and TRBJ2-7; D is undetermined. Trimming took 5 bases from V and 0 from J, leaving 2 bases between them. This CDR3 region has 11 residues. Germline values: CDR1 SEHNR, CDR2 FQNEAQ (reference sequence). CDR3 sequence: CASSPSYEQYF. The CDR3 bases are TGTGCCAGCAGCCCCTCCTACGAGCAGTACTTC.

The chain combines TRBV7-9 with TRBJ2-7, with D unresolved. Germline values: CDR1 SEHNR, CDR2 FQNEAQ (reference sequence). This CDR3 has 11 residues. Trimming pared 4 bases from V and 5 bases from J, leaving 6 bases between. The CDR3 region is CASSYSDEQYF. Here the CDR3 DNA reads TGTGCCAGCAGCTACTCTGACGAGCAGTACTTC.

Comment on this clone: The sample has other DNA sequences that encode this CDR3 too. The rearrangement joins TRBV2 to TRBJ2-7, with 10 bases identical to TRBD2. Germline V gene sequence: CDR1 SNHLY, CDR2 FYNNEI. This CDR3 region has 13 residues. After removal of 6 bases from V and 2 bases from J, the junction contained 1 base not matched to a gene. CDR3 residues: CASRLAGTYEQYF. As DNA, the CDR3 is TGTGCCAGCAGACTAGCGGGAACCTACGAGCAGTACTTC. Based on the CDR3 plus reference TRBV2 and TRBJ2-7, the full variable domain is EPEVTQTPSHQVTQMGQEVILRCVPISNHLYFYWYRQILGQKVEFLVSFYNNEISEKSEIFDDQFSVERPDGSNFTLKIRSTKLEDSAMYFCASRLAGTYEQYFGPGTRLTVT.

The rearrangement uses TRBV5-1 and TRBJ2-3; D ambiguous. The V gene's germline CDR1 is SGHRS and CDR2 YFSETQ. The CDR3 spans 15 residues. V was pared by 7 bases and J by 1 base, with 16 bases between. The CDR3 bases are TGCGCCAGCCTCAGTGTAGGGTTCGGCACAGATACGCAGTATTTT. It yields the protein CASLSVGFGTDTQYF.

The gene calls are TRBV14 and TRBJ1-1; D ambiguous. CDR1 and CDR2 (germline): SGHDN, FVKESK. Between the trimmed V and J ends, which lost 1 base and 1 base, there was a span of 10 bases. The CDR3 has 15 amino acids. The chain's CDR3 is CASSQVGGWNTEAFF. The CDR3 bases are TGTGCCAGCAGCCAAGTGGGCGGGTGGAACACTGAAGCTTTCTTT.

This clone was detected a few times. The chain couples TRBV25-1 to TRBJ1-2; 7 positions match TRBD1. The CDR3 sequence is 14 residues long. CDR1 is MGHDK and CDR2 is SYGVNS in the germline V gene. V dropped 4 bases and J dropped 6; count of bases not matched to a gene: 8. CDR3 in DNA: TGTGCCAGCAGTGCTTACAGGGGTTCGGATGGCTACACCTTC. It translates to CASSAYRGSDGYTF.

The V and J genes are TRBV25-1 and TRBJ2-1; TRBD1 aligns across 9 bases. Germline CDR1 is MGHDK and CDR2 is SYGVNS. The CDR3 has 11 amino acids. The junction had 1 base not matched to a gene; V was cut back by 2 bases and J by 14 bases. CDR3 residues: CASSETGGKFF. The CDR3 bases are TGTGCCAGCAGTGAAACAGGGGGCAAGTTCTTC. Combining the CDR3 with reference TRBV25-1 and TRBJ2-1 gives the whole variable domain EADIYQTPRYLVIGTGKKITLECSQTMGHDKMYWYQQDPGMELHLIHYSYGVNSTEKGDLSSESTVSRIRTEHFPLTLESARPSHTSQYLCASSETGGKFFGPGTRLTVL.

The gene calls are TRBV5-1 and TRBJ2-3; 9 bases agree with TRBD2. J gave up 2 bases and V 1 base, and 2 bases lay outside the gene matches. Germline-derived CDR1 and CDR2 are SGHRS and YFSETQ. This CDR3 has 15 amino acids. The CDR3 DNA sequence: TGCGCCAGCAGCTTGACTAGCGGGTTCACAGATACGCAGTATTTT. Protein product: CASSLTSGFTDTQYF.

The CDR3 loop is CASRSGSWEDTQYF. CDR3 DNA: TGTGCCAGTAGATCCGGGAGCTGGGAAGATACGCAGTATTTT. This rearrangement joins TRBV19 to TRBJ2-3; possible D gene TRBD2, 6 bases. The V gene lost 6 bases and the J gene lost 5 bases, with 15 bases spanning the gap. Germline V gene lookup returns CDR1 LNHDA and CDR2 SQIVND (reference sequence). CDR3 length: 14 amino acids.

This clone has a count of ten or more. V and J are TRBV27 and TRBJ1-1, with D unclear. The CDR3 length is 15 residues. Germline CDR1 reads MNHEY; CDR2 reads SMNVEV (reference sequence). Trimming took off 0 bases at V and 0 bases at J, with 8 bases between the two ends. The CDR3 DNA is TGTGCCAGCAGTTTATCTTGGACCGTGAACACTGAAGCTTTCTTT. It encodes CASSLSWTVNTEAFF.

The chain has TRBV7-9 and TRBJ1-1; no clear D. The CDR3 extends over 15 amino acids. The V end was cut by 5 bases, the J end by 1 base, with 14 bases between. Germline loops: CDR1 SEHNR, CDR2 FQNEAQ (reference sequence). CDR3 region: CASSRGGVGNTEAFF. In DNA form, the CDR3 reads TGTGCCAGCAGCCGTGGTGGGGTTGGGAACACTGAAGCTTTCTTT.